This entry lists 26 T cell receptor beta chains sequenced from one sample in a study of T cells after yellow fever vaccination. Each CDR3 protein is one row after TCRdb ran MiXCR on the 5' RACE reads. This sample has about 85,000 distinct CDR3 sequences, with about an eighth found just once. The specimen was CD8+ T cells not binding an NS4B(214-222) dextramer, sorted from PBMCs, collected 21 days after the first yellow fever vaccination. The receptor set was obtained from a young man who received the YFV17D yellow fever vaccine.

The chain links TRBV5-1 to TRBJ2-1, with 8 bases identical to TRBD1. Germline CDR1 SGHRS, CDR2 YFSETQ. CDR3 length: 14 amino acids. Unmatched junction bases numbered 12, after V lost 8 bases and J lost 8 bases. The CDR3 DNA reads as TGCGCCAGTCTTTCGGGGCAGGGGGCCGATGAGCAGTTCTTC. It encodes CASLSGQGADEQFF. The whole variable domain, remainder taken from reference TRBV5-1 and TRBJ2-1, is KAGVTQTPRYLIKTRGQQVTLSCSPISGHRSVSWYQQTPGQGLQFLFEYFSETQRNKGNFPGRFSGRQFSNSRSEMNVSTLELGDSALYLCASLSGQGADEQFFGPGTRLTVL.

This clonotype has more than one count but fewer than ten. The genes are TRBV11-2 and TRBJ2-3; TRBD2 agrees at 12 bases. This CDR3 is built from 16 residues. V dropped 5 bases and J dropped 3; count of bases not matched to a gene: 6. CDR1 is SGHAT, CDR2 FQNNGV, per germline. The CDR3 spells CASSGTLAGGTDTQYF. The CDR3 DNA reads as TGTGCCAGCAGCGGAACGCTAGCGGGGGGGACAGATACGCAGTATTTT.

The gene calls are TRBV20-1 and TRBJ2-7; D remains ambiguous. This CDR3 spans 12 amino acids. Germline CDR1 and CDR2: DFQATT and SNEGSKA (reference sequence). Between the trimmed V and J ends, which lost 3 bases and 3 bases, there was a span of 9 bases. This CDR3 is CSASGWGYEQYF. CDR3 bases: TGCAGTGCTAGTGGCTGGGGCTACGAGCAGTACTTC.

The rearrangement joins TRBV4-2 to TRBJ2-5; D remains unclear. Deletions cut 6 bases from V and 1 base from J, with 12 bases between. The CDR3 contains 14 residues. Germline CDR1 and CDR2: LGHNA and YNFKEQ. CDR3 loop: CASSPTQFQETQYF. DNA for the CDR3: TGTGCCAGCAGTCCGACCCAGTTCCAAGAGACCCAGTACTTC.

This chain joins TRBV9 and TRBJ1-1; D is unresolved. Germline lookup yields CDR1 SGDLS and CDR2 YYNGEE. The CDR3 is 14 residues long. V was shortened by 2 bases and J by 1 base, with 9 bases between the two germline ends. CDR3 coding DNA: TGTGCCAGCAGCGTGACCGCAGAGAACACTGAAGCTTTCTTT. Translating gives CASSVTAENTEAFF.

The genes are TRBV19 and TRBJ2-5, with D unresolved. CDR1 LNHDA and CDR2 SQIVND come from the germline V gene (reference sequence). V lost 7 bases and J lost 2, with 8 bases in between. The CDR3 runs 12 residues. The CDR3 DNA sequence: TGTGCCAGTATGGGCCTACAAGAGACCCAGTACTTC. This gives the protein CASMGLQETQYF.

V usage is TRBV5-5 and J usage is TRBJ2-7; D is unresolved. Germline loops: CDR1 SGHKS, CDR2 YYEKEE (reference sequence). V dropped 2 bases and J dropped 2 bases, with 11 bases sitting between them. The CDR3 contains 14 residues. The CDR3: CASSLEWAAYEQYF. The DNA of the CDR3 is TGTGCCAGCAGCTTAGAATGGGCGGCCTACGAGCAGTACTTC.

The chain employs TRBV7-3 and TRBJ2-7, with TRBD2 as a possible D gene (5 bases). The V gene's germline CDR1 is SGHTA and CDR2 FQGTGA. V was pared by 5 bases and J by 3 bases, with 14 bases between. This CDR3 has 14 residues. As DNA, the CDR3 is TGTGCCAGCAGCAGAGGGCCCGGGGACTACGAGCAGTACTTC. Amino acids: CASSRGPGDYEQYF.

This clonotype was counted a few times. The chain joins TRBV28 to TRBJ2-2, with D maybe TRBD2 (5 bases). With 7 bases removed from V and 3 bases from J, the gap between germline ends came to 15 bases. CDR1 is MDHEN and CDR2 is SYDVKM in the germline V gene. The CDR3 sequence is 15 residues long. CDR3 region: CASTPARAYTGELFF. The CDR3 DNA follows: TGTGCCAGCACCCCCGCGAGGGCGTACACCGGGGAGCTGTTTTTT.

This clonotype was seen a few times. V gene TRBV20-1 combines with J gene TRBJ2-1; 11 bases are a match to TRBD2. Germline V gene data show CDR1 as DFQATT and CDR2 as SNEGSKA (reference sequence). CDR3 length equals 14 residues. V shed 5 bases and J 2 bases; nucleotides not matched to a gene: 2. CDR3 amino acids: CSASGLAAYNEQFF. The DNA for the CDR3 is TGCAGTGCTTCGGGACTAGCGGCCTACAATGAGCAGTTCTTC.

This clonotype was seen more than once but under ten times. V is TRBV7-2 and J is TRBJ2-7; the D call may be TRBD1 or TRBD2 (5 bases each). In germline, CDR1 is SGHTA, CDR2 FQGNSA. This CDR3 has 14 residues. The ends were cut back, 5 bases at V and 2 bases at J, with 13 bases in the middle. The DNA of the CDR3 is TGTGCCAGCAGCACTTGGGACGAAACCTACGAGCAGTACTTC. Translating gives CASSTWDETYEQYF.

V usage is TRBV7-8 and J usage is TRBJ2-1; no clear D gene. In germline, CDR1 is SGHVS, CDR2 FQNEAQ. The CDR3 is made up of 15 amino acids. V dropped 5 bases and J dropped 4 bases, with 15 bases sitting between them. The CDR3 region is CASSPGGVSYNEQFF. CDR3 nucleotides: TGTGCCAGCAGCCCAGGTGGAGTGTCGTACAATGAGCAGTTCTTC.

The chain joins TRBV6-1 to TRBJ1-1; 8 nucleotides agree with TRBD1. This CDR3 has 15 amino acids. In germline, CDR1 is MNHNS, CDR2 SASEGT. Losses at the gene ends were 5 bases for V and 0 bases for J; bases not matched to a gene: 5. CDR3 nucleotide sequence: TGTGCCAGCAGTCTGACAGGGGCGATGAACACTGAAGCTTTCTTT. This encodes CASSLTGAMNTEAFF.

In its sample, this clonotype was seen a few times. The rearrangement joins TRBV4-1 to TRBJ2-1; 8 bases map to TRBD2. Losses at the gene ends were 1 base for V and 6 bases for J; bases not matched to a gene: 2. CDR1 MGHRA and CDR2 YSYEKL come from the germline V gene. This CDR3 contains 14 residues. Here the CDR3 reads CASSQAGTSNEQFF. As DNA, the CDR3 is TGCGCCAGCAGCCAAGCCGGGACTAGCAATGAGCAGTTCTTC.

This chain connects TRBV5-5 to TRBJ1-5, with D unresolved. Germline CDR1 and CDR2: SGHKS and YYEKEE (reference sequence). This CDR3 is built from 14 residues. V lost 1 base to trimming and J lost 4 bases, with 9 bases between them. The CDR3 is CASSLSDGNQPQHF. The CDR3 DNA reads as TGTGCCAGCAGCTTGAGTGACGGGAATCAGCCCCAGCATTTT.

The CDR3 loop is CASSGAGYYNEQFF. CDR3 sequence (DNA): TGTGCCAGCAGTGGGGCAGGATACTACAATGAGCAGTTCTTC. V usage is TRBV6-1 and J usage is TRBJ2-1, with no clear D. This CDR3 spans 14 amino acids. Germline V lookup: CDR1 MNHNS, CDR2 SASEGT. Trimming cost V 4 bases and J 3 bases, with 10 bases left between them.

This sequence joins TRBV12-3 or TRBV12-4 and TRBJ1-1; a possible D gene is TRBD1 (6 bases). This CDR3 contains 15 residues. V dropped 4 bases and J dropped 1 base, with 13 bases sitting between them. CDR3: CASSSPGQGNTEAFF. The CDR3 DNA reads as TGTGCCAGCAGTTCCCCGGGACAAGGGAACACTGAAGCTTTCTTT.

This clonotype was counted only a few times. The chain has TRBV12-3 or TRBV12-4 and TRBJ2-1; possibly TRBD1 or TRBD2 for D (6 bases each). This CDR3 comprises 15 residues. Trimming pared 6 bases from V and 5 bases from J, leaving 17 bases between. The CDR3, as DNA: TGTGCCAGCAGCCCAAGAGGGGGGACGGACAATGAGCAGTTCTTC. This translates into CASSPRGGTDNEQFF.

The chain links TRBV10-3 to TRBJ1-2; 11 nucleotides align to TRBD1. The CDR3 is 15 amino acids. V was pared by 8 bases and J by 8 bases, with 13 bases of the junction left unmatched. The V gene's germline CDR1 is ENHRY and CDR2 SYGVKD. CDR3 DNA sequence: TGTGCCATCTCCAGGACAGGGGGCGAGGTTGACGGCTACACCTTC. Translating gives CAISRTGGEVDGYTF.

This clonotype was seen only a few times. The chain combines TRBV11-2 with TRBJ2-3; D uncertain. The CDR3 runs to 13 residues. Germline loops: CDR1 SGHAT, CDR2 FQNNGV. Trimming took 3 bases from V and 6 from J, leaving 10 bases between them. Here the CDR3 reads CASSLTYWDTQYF. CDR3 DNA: TGTGCCAGCAGCTTGACTTATTGGGATACGCAGTATTTT.

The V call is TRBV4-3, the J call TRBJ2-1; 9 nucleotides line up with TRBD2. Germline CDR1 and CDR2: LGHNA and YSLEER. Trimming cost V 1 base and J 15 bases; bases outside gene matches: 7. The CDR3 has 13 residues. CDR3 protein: CASSQGSASGVFF. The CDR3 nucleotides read TGCGCCAGCAGCCAAGGGTCGGCTAGCGGGGTGTTCTTC.

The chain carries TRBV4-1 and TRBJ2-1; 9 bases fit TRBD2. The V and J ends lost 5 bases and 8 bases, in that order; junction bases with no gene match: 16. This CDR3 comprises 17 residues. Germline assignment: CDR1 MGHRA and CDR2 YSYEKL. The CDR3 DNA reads TGCGCCAGCAGCGAAGGTACTAGGCGGGGGGGCAGGGATGAGCAGTTCTTC. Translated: CASSEGTRRGGRDEQFF.

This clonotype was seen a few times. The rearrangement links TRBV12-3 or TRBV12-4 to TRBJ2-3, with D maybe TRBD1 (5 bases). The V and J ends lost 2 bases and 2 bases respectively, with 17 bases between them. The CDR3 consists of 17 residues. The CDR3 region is CASSLMGRADITDTQYF. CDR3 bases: TGTGCCAGCAGTTTAATGGGCAGGGCCGATATCACAGATACGCAGTATTTT.

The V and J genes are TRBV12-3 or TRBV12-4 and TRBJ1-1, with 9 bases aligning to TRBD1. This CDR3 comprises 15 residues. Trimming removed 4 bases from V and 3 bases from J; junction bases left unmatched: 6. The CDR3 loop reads CASSSGTGRYTEAFF. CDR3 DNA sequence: TGTGCCAGCAGTTCCGGGACAGGGAGATACACTGAAGCTTTCTTT.

CDR3 nucleotides: TGTGCCAGCAGTTTAACAGACAGGAAACGCTCCTACGAGCAGTACTTC. Its protein product is CASSLTDRKRSYEQYF. V and J are TRBV28 and TRBJ2-7; TRBD1 is a possible D gene (6 bases). Germline CDR1 is MDHEN and CDR2 is SYDVKM. V was pared by 2 bases and J by 0 bases, with 14 bases between. The CDR3 is 16 residues long.

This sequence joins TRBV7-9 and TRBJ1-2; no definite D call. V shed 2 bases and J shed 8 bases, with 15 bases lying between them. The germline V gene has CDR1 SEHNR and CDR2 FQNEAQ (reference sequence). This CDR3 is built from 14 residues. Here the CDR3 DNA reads TGTGCCAGCAGCTTATCCCCGGGGAAGGACGGCTACACCTTC. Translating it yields CASSLSPGKDGYTF.